Below are 4 T cell receptor beta chains sequenced from a single sample in a study of cytomegalovirus exposure and HLA in healthy donors. Researchers ran the PCR with 60 Vbeta and 13 Jbeta primers. Some clones are missing from TCRdb's copy, which holds only in-frame ones; the method was immunoSEQ multiplex PCR. The sample lists roughly 220,000 clones; 65% to 75% were seen once. The sequenced sample was PBMCs. Source of these receptors: a woman aged 25 to 45 in good health and CMV-seronegative.

The chain combines TRBV7-9 with TRBJ1-1, with a possible D match to TRBD1 (6 bases). From germline, CDR1 is SEHNR and CDR2 FQNEAQ (reference sequence). This CDR3 comprises 15 residues. Between the trimmed V and J ends, which lost 1 base and 4 bases, there was a span of 13 bases. Written as DNA, the CDR3 is TGTGCCAGCAGCTTAGTTCAGGGGCGCGGCACTGAAGCTTTCTTT. This translates into CASSLVQGRGTEAFF.

V is TRBV28 and J is TRBJ1-2; D gene unclear. Trimming took off 0 bases at V and 3 bases at J, with 14 bases between the two ends. This CDR3 is built from 16 residues. The germline gives CDR1 MDHEN, CDR2 SYDVKM. CDR3 amino acids: CASSLWPRVEDYGYTF. The DNA of the CDR3 is TGTGCCAGCAGTTTATGGCCTCGGGTCGAGGACTATGGCTACACCTTC.

J is TRBJ2-5 and V is TRBV5-6; D is perhaps TRBD1 (5 bases). Germline CDR1 and CDR2: SGHDT and YYEEEE. The V gene lost 1 base and the J gene lost 2 bases, with 9 bases spanning the gap. This CDR3 comprises 14 residues. Here the CDR3 reads CASSLPGLQETQYF. CDR3 nucleotide sequence: TGTGCCAGCAGCTTGCCAGGGCTTCAAGAGACCCAGTACTTC.

The J gene is TRBJ2-1, the V gene TRBV18; unclear D gene. V was pared by 4 bases and J by 0 bases, with 7 bases between. This CDR3 region has 14 residues. CDR1 is KGHSH, CDR2 LQKENI, per germline. CDR3 nucleotides: TGTGCCAGCTCACGAGGAAGCTCCTACAATGAGCAGTTCTTC. This encodes CASSRGSSYNEQFF.